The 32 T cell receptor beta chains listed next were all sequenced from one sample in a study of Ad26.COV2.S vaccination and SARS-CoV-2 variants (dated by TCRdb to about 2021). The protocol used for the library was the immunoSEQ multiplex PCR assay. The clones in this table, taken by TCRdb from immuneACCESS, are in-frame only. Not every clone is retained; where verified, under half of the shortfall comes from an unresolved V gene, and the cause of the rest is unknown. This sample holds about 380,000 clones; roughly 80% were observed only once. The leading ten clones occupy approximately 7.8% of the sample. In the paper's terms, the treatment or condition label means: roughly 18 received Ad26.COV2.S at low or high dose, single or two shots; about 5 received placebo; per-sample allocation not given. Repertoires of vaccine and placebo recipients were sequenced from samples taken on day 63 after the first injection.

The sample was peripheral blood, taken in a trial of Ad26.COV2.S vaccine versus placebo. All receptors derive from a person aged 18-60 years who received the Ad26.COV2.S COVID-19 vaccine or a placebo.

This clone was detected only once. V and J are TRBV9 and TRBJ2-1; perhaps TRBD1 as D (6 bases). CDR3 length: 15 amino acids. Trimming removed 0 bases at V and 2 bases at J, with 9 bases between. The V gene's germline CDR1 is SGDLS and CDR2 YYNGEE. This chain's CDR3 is CASSVGTDTYNEQFF. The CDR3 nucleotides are TGTGCCAGCAGCGTAGGGACAGATACCTACAATGAGCAGTTCTTC.

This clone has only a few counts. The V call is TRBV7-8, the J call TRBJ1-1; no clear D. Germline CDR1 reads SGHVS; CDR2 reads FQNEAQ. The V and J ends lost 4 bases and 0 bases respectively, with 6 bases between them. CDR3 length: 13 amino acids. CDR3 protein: CASSSRMNTEAFF. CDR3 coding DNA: TGTGCCAGCAGCTCCAGAATGAACACTGAAGCTTTCTTT.

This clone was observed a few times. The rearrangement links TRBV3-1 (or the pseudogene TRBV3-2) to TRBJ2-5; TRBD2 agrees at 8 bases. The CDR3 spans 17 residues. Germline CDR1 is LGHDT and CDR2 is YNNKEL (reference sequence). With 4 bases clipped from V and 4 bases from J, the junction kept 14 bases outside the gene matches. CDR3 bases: TGTGCCAGCAGCCCTTCGTTGTGGCGGGGGGCCGGAGAGACCCAGTACTTC. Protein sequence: CASSPSLWRGAGETQYF.

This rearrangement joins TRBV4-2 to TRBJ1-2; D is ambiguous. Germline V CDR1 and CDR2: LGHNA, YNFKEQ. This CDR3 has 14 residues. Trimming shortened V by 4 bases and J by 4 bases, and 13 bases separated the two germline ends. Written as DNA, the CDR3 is TGTGCCAGCAGCCCCGAAGGAATTTCCTATGGCTACACCTTC. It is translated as CASSPEGISYGYTF.

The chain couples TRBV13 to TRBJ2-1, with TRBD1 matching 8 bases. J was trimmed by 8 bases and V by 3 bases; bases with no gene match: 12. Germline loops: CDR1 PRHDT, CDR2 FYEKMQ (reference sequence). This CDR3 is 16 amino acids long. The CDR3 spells CASSFPSGGDLDEQFF. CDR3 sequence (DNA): TGTGCCAGCAGCTTTCCCTCAGGGGGCGACTTAGATGAGCAGTTCTTC.

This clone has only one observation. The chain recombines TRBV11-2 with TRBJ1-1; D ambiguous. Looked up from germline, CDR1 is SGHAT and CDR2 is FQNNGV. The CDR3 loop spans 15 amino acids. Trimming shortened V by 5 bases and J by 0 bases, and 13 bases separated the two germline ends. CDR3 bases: TGTGCCAGCAGCCGATCCAGGAATATGAACACTGAAGCTTTCTTT. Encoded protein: CASSRSRNMNTEAFF.

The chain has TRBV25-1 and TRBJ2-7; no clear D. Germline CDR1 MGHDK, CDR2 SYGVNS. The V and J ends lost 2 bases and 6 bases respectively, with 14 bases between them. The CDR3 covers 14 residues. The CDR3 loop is CASSETSPPAEQYF. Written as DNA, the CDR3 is TGTGCCAGCAGTGAAACCAGTCCGCCGGCCGAGCAGTACTTC.

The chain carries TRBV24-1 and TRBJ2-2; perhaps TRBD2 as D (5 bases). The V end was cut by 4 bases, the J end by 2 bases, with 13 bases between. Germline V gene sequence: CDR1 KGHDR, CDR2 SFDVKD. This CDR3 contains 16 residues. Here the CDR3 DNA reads TGTGCCACCAGTGAGGCAGGACGGGGAAACACCGGGGAGCTGTTTTTT. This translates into CATSEAGRGNTGELFF.

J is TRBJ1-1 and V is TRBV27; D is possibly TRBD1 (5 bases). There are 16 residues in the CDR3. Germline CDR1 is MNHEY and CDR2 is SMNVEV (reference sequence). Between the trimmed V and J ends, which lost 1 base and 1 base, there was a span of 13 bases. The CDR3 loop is CASSLFSGRANTEAFF. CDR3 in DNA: TGTGCCAGCAGTTTATTTTCCGGCAGGGCGAACACTGAAGCTTTCTTT.

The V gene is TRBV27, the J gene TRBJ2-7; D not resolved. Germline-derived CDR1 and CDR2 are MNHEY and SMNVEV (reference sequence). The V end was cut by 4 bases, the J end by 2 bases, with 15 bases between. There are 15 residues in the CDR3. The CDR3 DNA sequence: TGTGCCAGCAGTTCGAATGAGGTCTTCCCCTACGAGCAGTACTTC. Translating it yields CASSSNEVFPYEQYF.

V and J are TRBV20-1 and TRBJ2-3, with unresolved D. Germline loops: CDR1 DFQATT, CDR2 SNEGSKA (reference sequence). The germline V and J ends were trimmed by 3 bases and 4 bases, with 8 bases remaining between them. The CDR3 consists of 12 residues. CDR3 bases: TGCAGTGCTAGTCATGGGCCAGATACGCAGTATTTT. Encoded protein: CSASHGPDTQYF.

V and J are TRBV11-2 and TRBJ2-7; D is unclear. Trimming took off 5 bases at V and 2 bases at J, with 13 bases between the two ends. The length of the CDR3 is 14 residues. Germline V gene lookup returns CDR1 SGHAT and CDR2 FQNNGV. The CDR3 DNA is TGTGCCAGCAGCCCCTGGACGAGGACCTACGAGCAGTACTTC. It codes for CASSPWTRTYEQYF.

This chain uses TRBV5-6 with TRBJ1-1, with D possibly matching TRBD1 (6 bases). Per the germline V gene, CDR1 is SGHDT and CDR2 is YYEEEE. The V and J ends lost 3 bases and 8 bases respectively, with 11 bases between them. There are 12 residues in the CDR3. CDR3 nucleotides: TGTGCCAGCAGCTCGGACAGTCCCGAAGCTTTCTTT. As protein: CASSSDSPEAFF. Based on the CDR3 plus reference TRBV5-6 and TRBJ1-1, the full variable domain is DAGVTQSPTHLIKTRGQQVTLRCSPKSGHDTVSWYQQALGQGPQFIFQYYEEEERQRGNFPDRFSGHQFPNYSSELNVNALLLGDSALYLCASSSDSPEAFFGQGTRLTVV.

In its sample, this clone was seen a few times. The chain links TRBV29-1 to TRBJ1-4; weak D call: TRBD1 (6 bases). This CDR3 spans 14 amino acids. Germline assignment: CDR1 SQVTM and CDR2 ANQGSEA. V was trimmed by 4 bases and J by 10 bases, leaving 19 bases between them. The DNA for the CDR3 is TGCAGCGTTGGGGGAAACCCTGGAGGGGGAAAACTGTTTTTT. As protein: CSVGGNPGGGKLFF.

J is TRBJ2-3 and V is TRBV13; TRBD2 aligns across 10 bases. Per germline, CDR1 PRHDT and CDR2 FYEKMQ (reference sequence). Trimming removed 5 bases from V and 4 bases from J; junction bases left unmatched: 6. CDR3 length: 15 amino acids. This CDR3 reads CASSRAGGLADTQYF. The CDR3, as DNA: TGTGCCAGCAGCCGAGCGGGGGGGCTCGCAGATACGCAGTATTTT.

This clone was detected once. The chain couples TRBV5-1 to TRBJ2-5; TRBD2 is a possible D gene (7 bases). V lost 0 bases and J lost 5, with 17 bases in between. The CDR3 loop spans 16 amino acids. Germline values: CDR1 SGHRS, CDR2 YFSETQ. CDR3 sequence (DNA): TGCGCCAGCAGCTTGGGCGGGGGCAGGAGACAGGAGACCCAGTACTTC. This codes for CASSLGGGRRQETQYF.

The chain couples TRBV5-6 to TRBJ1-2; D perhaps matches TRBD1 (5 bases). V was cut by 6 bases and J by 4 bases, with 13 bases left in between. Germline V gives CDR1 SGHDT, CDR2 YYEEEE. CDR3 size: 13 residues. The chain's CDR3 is CASNPGRIYGYTF. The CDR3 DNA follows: TGTGCCAGCAACCCGGGACGGATCTATGGCTACACCTTC.

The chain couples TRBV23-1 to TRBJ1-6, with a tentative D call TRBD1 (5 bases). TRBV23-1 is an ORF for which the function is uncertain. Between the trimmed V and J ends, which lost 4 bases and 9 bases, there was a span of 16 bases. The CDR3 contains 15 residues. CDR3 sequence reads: CASSPTRGKCSPLHF. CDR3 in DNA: TGCGCCAGCAGTCCAACAAGGGGCAAGTGTTCACCCCTCCACTTT.

CDR3 sequence: CASSQDWEGALFF. The CDR3 bases are TGTGCCAGCAGCCAAGATTGGGAGGGGGCCCTGTTTTTT. The chain carries TRBV3-1 (or the pseudogene TRBV3-2) and TRBJ1-4, with 7 bases matching TRBD1. V lost 0 bases, J lost 14 bases, and 6 bases stayed unmatched. The CDR3 is 13 amino acids. The germline CDR1 and CDR2 sequences are LGHDT and YNNKEL (reference sequence).

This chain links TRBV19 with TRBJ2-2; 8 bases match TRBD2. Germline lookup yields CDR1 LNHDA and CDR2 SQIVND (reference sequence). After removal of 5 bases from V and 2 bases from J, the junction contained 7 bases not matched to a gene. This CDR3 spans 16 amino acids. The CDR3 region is CASSPLAGRNTGELFF. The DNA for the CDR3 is TGTGCCAGTAGTCCCTTAGCGGGACGCAACACCGGGGAGCTGTTTTTT.

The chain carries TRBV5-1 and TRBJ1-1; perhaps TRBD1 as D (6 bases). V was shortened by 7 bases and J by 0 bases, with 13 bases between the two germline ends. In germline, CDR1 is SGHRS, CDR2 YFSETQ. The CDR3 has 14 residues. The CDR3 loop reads CASESGVMNTEAFF. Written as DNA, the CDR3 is TGCGCCAGCGAATCAGGGGTCATGAACACTGAAGCTTTCTTT.

The CDR3 DNA reads as TGCGCCAGCAGCCAAGACCGAGCGGGGACTGAGCAGTTCTTC. Its protein is CASSQDRAGTEQFF. The rearrangement links TRBV4-3 to TRBJ2-1; 7 nucleotides align to TRBD2. The CDR3 has 14 residues. Per the germline V gene, CDR1 is LGHNA and CDR2 is YSLEER. V shed 0 bases, J shed 9 bases, and the junction held 5 bases outside the gene matches.

CDR3 sequence (DNA): TGTGCCAGTAGTATAGGGATACTTAACTATGGCTACACCTTC. Translating gives CASSIGILNYGYTF. The chain carries TRBV19 and TRBJ1-2; the D is unclear. The CDR3 is 14 residues long. The V gene lost 1 base and the J gene lost 1 base, with 7 bases spanning the gap. Germline assignment: CDR1 LNHDA and CDR2 SQIVND (reference sequence).

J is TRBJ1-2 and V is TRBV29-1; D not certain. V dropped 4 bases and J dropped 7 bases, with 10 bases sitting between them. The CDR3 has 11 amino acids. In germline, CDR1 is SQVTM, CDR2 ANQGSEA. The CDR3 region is CSVVSTGGYTF. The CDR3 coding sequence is TGCAGCGTTGTATCAACTGGTGGCTACACCTTC.

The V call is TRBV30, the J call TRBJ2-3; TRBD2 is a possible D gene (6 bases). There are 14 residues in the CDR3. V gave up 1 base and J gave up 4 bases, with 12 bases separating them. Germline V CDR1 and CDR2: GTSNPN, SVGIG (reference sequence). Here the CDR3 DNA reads TGTGCCTGGAGTGACGCGGTAGCGGCAGATACGCAGTATTTT. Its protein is CAWSDAVAADTQYF.

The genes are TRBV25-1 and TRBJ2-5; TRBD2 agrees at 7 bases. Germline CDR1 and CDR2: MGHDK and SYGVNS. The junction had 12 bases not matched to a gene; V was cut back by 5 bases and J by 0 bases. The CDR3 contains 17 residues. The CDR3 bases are TGTGCCAGCAGTCCCTCCTCGGGGCGGGGGAACCAAGAGACCCAGTACTTC. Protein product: CASSPSSGRGNQETQYF. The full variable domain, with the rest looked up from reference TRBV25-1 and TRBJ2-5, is EADIYQTPRYLVIGTGKKITLECSQTMGHDKMYWYQQDPGMELHLIHYSYGVNSTEKGDLSSESTVSRIRTEHFPLTLESARPSHTSQYLCASSPSSGRGNQETQYFGPGTRLLVL.

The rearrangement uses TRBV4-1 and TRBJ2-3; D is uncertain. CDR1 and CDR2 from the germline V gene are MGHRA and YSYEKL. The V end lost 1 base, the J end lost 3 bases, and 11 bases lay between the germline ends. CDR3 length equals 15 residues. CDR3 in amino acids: CASSQVYTPTDTQYF. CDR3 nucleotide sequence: TGCGCCAGCAGCCAAGTTTACACTCCTACAGATACGCAGTATTTT.

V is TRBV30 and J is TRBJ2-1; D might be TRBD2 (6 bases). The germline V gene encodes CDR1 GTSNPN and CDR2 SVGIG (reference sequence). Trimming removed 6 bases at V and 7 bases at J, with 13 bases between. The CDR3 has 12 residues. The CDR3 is CACSGVANEQFF. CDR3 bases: TGTGCCTGTTCGGGAGTGGCGAATGAGCAGTTCTTC.

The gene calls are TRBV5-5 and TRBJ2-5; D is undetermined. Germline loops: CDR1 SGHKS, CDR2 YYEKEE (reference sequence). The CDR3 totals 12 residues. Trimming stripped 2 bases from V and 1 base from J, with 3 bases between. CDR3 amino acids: CASSFGQETQYF. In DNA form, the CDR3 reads TGTGCCAGCAGCTTTGGCCAAGAGACCCAGTACTTC.

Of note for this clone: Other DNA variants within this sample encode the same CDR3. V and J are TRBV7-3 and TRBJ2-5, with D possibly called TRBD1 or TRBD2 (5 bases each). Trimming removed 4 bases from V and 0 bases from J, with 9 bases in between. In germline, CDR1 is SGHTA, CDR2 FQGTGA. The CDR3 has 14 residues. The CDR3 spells CASSYGGYQETQYF. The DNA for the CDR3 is TGTGCCAGCAGCTATGGGGGTTACCAAGAGACCCAGTACTTC.

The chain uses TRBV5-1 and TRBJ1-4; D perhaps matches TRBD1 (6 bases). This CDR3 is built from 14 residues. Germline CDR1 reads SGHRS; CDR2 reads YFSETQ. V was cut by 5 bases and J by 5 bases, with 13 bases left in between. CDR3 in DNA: TGCGCCAGCAGACCCCAGGGGATGAATGAAAAACTGTTTTTT. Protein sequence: CASRPQGMNEKLFF.

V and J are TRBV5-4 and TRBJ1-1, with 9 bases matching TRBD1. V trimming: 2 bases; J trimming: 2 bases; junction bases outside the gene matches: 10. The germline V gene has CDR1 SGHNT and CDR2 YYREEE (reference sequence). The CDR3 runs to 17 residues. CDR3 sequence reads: CASSLVGWDRANTEAFF. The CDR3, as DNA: TGTGCCAGCAGCTTAGTAGGTTGGGACAGGGCAAACACTGAAGCTTTCTTT.